The 28 T cell receptor beta chains below all came from one sample that was sequenced in a study of blood T cell repertoires in COVID-19. Profiled with immunoSEQ multiplex PCR; TCRdb holds only in-frame clones, not every one. The sample shows 200,000 or so clones, roughly 84% of them seen only once. Sequenced input: peripheral blood. The source is a human donor in a cohort sampled during active COVID-19.

This clone was picked up a small number of times. The chain is built from TRBV5-1 and TRBJ2-2; the match to TRBD2 covers 9 bases. The CDR3 spans 16 residues. The V segment lost 4 bases and the J segment 3 bases; nucleotides outside the gene matches: 7. CDR1 is SGHRS and CDR2 is YFSETQ in the germline V gene. The CDR3 is CASSIAGEGDTGELFF. The DNA of the CDR3 is TGCGCCAGCAGCATAGCGGGGGAAGGAGACACCGGGGAGCTGTTTTTT. Full variable domain (rest looked up from reference TRBV5-1 and TRBJ2-2): KAGVTQTPRYLIKTRGQQVTLSCSPISGHRSVSWYQQTPGQGLQFLFEYFSETQRNKGNFPGRFSGRQFSNSRSEMNVSTLELGDSALYLCASSIAGEGDTGELFFGEGSRLTVL.

The V call is TRBV18, the J call TRBJ1-2, with D perhaps matching TRBD1 (5 bases). Trimming pared 3 bases from V and 7 bases from J, leaving 24 bases between. Germline-derived CDR1 and CDR2 are KGHSH and LQKENI. CDR3 size: 17 residues. The CDR3 DNA follows: TGTGCCAGCTCACCGTCGGGAGGGGTGAAGTATTTGAGTGGCTACACCTTC. Residues: CASSPSGGVKYLSGYTF.

The chain recombines TRBV11-2 with TRBJ1-2; the D gene is possibly TRBD1 (5 bases). This CDR3 region has 12 residues. CDR1 and CDR2 (germline): SGHAT, FQNNGV. V gave up 2 bases and J gave up 8 bases, with 9 bases separating them. The CDR3 reads CASSLTGGGYTF. In nucleotides, the CDR3 is TGTGCCAGCAGCTTAACGGGGGGAGGCTACACCTTC.

The J gene is TRBJ1-5, the V gene TRBV16; D gene ambiguous. There are 13 residues in the CDR3. Germline V gene lookup returns CDR1 KGHSY and CDR2 FQNENV. The V and J ends lost 4 bases and 3 bases respectively, with 7 bases between them. The CDR3 coding sequence is TGTGCCAGCAGCCCGCAGTTCAATCAGCCCCAGCATTTT. Translation gives CASSPQFNQPQHF.

This clone showed up just once. The V call is TRBV29-1, the J call TRBJ2-5; the match to TRBD1 covers 8 bases. CDR3 size: 14 residues. Trimming removed 4 bases from V and 2 bases from J; junction bases left unmatched: 6. Germline V gene data show CDR1 as SQVTM and CDR2 as ANQGSEA. The CDR3: CSVARGTGQETQYF. The CDR3 DNA reads TGCAGCGTTGCACGAGGGACAGGTCAAGAGACCCAGTACTTC.

The chain couples TRBV25-1 to TRBJ1-6; D may be TRBD1 (5 bases). The CDR3 has 15 residues. Trimming took off 1 base at V and 10 bases at J, with 14 bases between the two ends. Germline V lookup: CDR1 MGHDK, CDR2 SYGVNS. The CDR3 here is CASSELSGFRSPLHF. In DNA form, the CDR3 reads TGTGCCAGCAGTGAATTGTCAGGGTTCAGGTCACCCCTCCACTTT.

The V gene is TRBV5-1, the J gene TRBJ1-1; a possible D gene is TRBD1 (5 bases). Trimming removed 2 bases at V and 1 base at J, with 15 bases between. This CDR3 has 16 residues. The germline CDR1 and CDR2 sequences are SGHRS and YFSETQ. The CDR3 DNA is TGCGCCAGCAGCTTCAATACGGGGACTAGGAACACTGAAGCTTTCTTT. Translating it yields CASSFNTGTRNTEAFF.

The CDR3 sequence: CAISDSRTGQETQYF. DNA for the CDR3: TGTGCCATCAGTGATAGTAGGACAGGCCAAGAGACCCAGTACTTC. V is TRBV10-3 and J is TRBJ2-5, with 7 nucleotides matching TRBD1. This CDR3 comprises 15 residues. CDR1 is ENHRY, CDR2 SYGVKD, per germline. Losses at the gene ends were 3 bases for V and 1 base for J; bases not matched to a gene: 5.

This clone showed up many times. This chain connects TRBV5-5 to TRBJ1-2, with 8 bases fitting TRBD1. The CDR3 spans 15 residues. The V segment lost 2 bases and the J segment 2 bases; nucleotides outside the gene matches: 5. In germline, CDR1 is SGHKS, CDR2 YYEKEE (reference sequence). The CDR3: CASSFRSGGNYGYTF. CDR3 bases: TGTGCCAGCAGCTTCCGGTCAGGGGGCAACTATGGCTACACCTTC.

This chain connects TRBV4-1 to TRBJ1-1, with 8 bases fitting TRBD1. CDR1 is MGHRA and CDR2 is YSYEKL in the germline V gene. The CDR3 totals 14 residues. Trimming removed 3 bases from V and 4 bases from J; junction bases left unmatched: 4. The CDR3 DNA is TGCGCCAGCAGCCAGGAAGACAGGGGCACTGAAGCTTTCTTT. As protein: CASSQEDRGTEAFF.

CDR3 in DNA: TGTGCCAGCAGCCGTAATTTGAACACCGGGGAGCTGTTTTTT. Translating it yields CASSRNLNTGELFF. The chain couples TRBV11-2 to TRBJ2-2; no definite D call. V was shortened by 5 bases and J by 1 base, with 8 bases between the two germline ends. CDR3 size: 14 residues. Per germline, CDR1 SGHAT and CDR2 FQNNGV. Based on the CDR3 plus reference TRBV11-2 and TRBJ2-2, the full variable domain is EAGVAQSPRYKIIEKRQSVAFWCNPISGHATLYWYQQILGQGPKLLIQFQNNGVVDDSQLPKDRFSAERLKGVDSTLKIQPAKLEDSAVYLCASSRNLNTGELFFGEGSRLTVL.

V gene TRBV9 combines with J gene TRBJ1-6; the D gene is possibly TRBD1 (5 bases). V dropped 4 bases and J dropped 9 bases, with 17 bases sitting between them. This CDR3 has 15 amino acids. Germline V gives CDR1 SGDLS, CDR2 YYNGEE. CDR3 sequence (DNA): TGTGCCAGCAGCCCATGGGGAACAGGCAGTTCACCCCTCCACTTT. It yields the protein CASSPWGTGSSPLHF.

The chain employs TRBV5-5 and TRBJ1-2; D might be TRBD1 (6 bases). Germline V lookup: CDR1 SGHKS, CDR2 YYEKEE (reference sequence). The ends were cut back, 0 bases at V and 4 bases at J, with 10 bases in the middle. The CDR3 totals 14 residues. The CDR3 sequence: CASSLARGGYGYTF. The CDR3 coding sequence is TGTGCCAGCAGCTTGGCCAGGGGTGGCTATGGCTACACCTTC.

The chain employs TRBV7-2 and TRBJ2-1; 7 bases match TRBD2. The CDR3 has 15 amino acids. J lost 8 bases, V lost 6 bases, and 13 bases had no gene match. In germline, CDR1 is SGHTA, CDR2 FQGNSA. CDR3 amino acids: CASSYQRGVLYEQFF. CDR3 sequence (DNA): TGTGCCAGCAGTTACCAGCGGGGAGTTCTGTATGAGCAGTTCTTC. The complete variable domain, with remaining parts taken from reference TRBV7-2 and TRBJ2-1, reads GAGVSQSPSNKVTEKGKDVELRCDPISGHTALYWYRQSLGQGLEFLIYFQGNSAPDKSGLPSDRFSAERTGGSVSTLTIQRTQQEDSAVYLCASSYQRGVLYEQFFGPGTRLTVL.

V and J are TRBV28 and TRBJ1-4, with 7 positions matching TRBD1. Germline V gene lookup returns CDR1 MDHEN and CDR2 SYDVKM. The CDR3 covers 13 residues. V gave up 6 bases and J gave up 4 bases; unmatched junction bases: 2. The CDR3 sequence: CASSRGSNEKLFF. CDR3 nucleotide sequence: TGTGCCAGCAGCAGGGGGAGTAATGAAAAACTGTTTTTT.

This clone was counted once. Other DNA variants within this sample encode the same CDR3. CDR3 in amino acids: CASSDWGTAYGYTF. CDR3 DNA sequence: TGCGCCAGCAGTGACTGGGGGACAGCCTATGGCTACACCTTC. The genes are TRBV10-2 and TRBJ1-2, with TRBD1 identical over 7 bases. The CDR3 is made up of 14 amino acids. After removal of 3 bases from V and 4 bases from J, the junction contained 5 bases not matched to a gene. Germline V gives CDR1 WSHSY, CDR2 SAAADI.

The chain is built from TRBV10-2 and TRBJ1-3; D ambiguous. The CDR3 length is 13 residues. Trimming stripped 4 bases from V and 4 bases from J, with 8 bases between. Germline assignment: CDR1 WSHSY and CDR2 SAAADI. CDR3 amino acids: CASSAPTGNTIYF. The DNA of the CDR3 is TGCGCCAGCAGTGCCCCTACGGGAAACACCATATATTTT.

CDR3 in amino acids: CASSYPRTQGDTQYF. In nucleotides, the CDR3 is TGTGCCAGCAGTTACCCAAGGACCCAGGGAGATACGCAGTATTTT. V and J are TRBV6-6 and TRBJ2-3; perhaps TRBD1 as D (5 bases). Germline CDR1 and CDR2: MNHNY and SVGAGI (reference sequence). V was pared by 2 bases and J by 5 bases, with 14 bases between. The CDR3 sequence is 15 residues long.

The chain combines TRBV12-3 or TRBV12-4 with TRBJ1-2; no reliable D call. Trimming pared 6 bases from V and 8 bases from J, leaving 10 bases between. The CDR3 has 11 amino acids. CDR3 DNA: TGTGCCAGCAGCCCCCCGCAGGGCTACACCTTC. Translated, it gives CASSPPQGYTF.

This clone was found a few times. This chain uses TRBV19 with TRBJ1-1; D not certain. Trimming shortened V by 6 bases and J by 4 bases, and 27 bases separated the two germline ends. Germline V gives CDR1 LNHDA, CDR2 SQIVND (reference sequence). The CDR3 extends over 18 amino acids. CDR3 sequence reads: CASSRNAIPMSFGTEAFF. Here the CDR3 DNA reads TGTGCCAGTAGCCGAAATGCAATTCCTATGTCGTTTGGCACTGAAGCTTTCTTT.

V is TRBV10-3 and J is TRBJ2-7; a weak D match, TRBD1 (6 bases). There are 14 residues in the CDR3. Between the trimmed V and J ends, which lost 0 bases and 7 bases, there was a span of 13 bases. Per the germline V gene, CDR1 is ENHRY and CDR2 is SYGVKD. The CDR3 sequence is CAISESQGVGEQYV. CDR3 nucleotides: TGTGCCATCAGTGAGTCACAGGGTGTGGGTGAGCAGTACGTC.

The chain links TRBV10-3 to TRBJ2-1; possibly TRBD1 for D (6 bases). The germline V and J ends were trimmed by 11 bases and 5 bases, with 16 bases remaining between them. CDR3 length: 13 amino acids. Germline V lookup: CDR1 ENHRY, CDR2 SYGVKD. CDR3 in amino acids: CALRQELNNEQFF. CDR3 in DNA: TGTGCCCTACGACAGGAGCTGAACAATGAGCAGTTCTTC.

The chain employs TRBV7-9 and TRBJ2-7; 8 bases match TRBD2. CDR1 and CDR2 from the germline V gene are SEHNR and FQNEAQ (reference sequence). CDR3 length: 14 amino acids. V gave up 5 bases and J gave up 3 bases; unmatched junction bases: 6. The CDR3 region is CASSISGTYYEQYF. The CDR3 DNA is TGTGCCAGCAGCATTAGCGGGACATACTACGAGCAGTACTTC.

The genes are TRBV1 and TRBJ2-1; the table's D call, TRBD2, was not checked against the DNA. TRBV1 is deemed a pseudogene. The CDR3 runs to 18 residues. This CDR3 reads CTSSQPRRGLAGICEQFF. CDR3 nucleotide sequence: TGCACCAGCAGCCAACCCAGGCGAGGACTAGCGGGAATATGTGAGCAGTTCTTC.

The chain employs TRBV19 and TRBJ1-2; 9 nucleotides align to TRBD1. Germline assignment: CDR1 LNHDA and CDR2 SQIVND (reference sequence). The CDR3 is made up of 11 amino acids. V dropped 7 bases and J dropped 8; count of bases not matched to a gene: 2. The CDR3: CASTTGGGYTF. Written as DNA, the CDR3 is TGTGCCAGTACTACAGGGGGCGGCTACACCTTC.

This clone was detected many times. V is TRBV12-3 or TRBV12-4 and J is TRBJ1-6; D ambiguous. This CDR3 region has 12 residues. Trimming removed 4 bases at V and 15 bases at J, with 13 bases between. The CDR3 spells CASSSEDSNLHF. The CDR3 DNA follows: TGTGCCAGCAGTTCAGAGGATTCAAACCTCCACTTT.

J is TRBJ2-1 and V is TRBV5-1; 10 bases match TRBD2. V dropped 1 base and J dropped 0; count of bases not matched to a gene: 10. This CDR3 is built from 19 residues. Germline loops: CDR1 SGHRS, CDR2 YFSETQ. CDR3 sequence reads: CASSLKASGSAGSYNEQFF. CDR3 bases: TGCGCCAGCAGCTTGAAGGCTAGCGGGAGCGCCGGCTCCTACAATGAGCAGTTCTTC.

This clone was seen more than once but under ten times. The rearrangement joins TRBV7-2 to TRBJ1-1; tentative D call: TRBD1 (5 bases). Trimming stripped 1 base from V and 7 bases from J, with 10 bases between. The CDR3 loop spans 13 amino acids. Germline V gene data show CDR1 as SGHTA and CDR2 as FQGNSA. The CDR3 coding sequence is TGTGCCAGCAGCTTAGGATCCAGGGTTGAAGCTTTCTTT. Amino acid sequence: CASSLGSRVEAFF. The entire variable domain, with the rest obtained from reference TRBV7-2 and TRBJ1-1, is as follows: GAGVSQSPSNKVTEKGKDVELRCDPISGHTALYWYRQSLGQGLEFLIYFQGNSAPDKSGLPSDRFSAERTGGSVSTLTIQRTQQEDSAVYLCASSLGSRVEAFFGQGTRLTVV.